This section outlines one TCR beta chain sequence together with its context. This record comes from a study of blood T cells in healthy people across ages. Through a sample-barcoded 5' primer and a J-beta primer mix, a second PCR was run for about 6 to 11 cycles. MiXCR, applied by TCRdb to the 5' RACE reads, yields one record per CDR3 protein. Of 1,800,000 or so distinct CDR3 sequences in the sample, about 39% were seen once. Sequenced input: blood. The clonotype originates from a human donor in good health.

The chain's CDR3 is CASSIAGRSYEQYF. CDR3 coding DNA: TGTGCCAGTAGTATAGCGGGTCGAAGCTACGAGCAGTACTTC. The gene calls are TRBV19 and TRBJ2-5, with D unresolved. The J call may be faulty, since TRBJ2-7 better matches the DNA end. Per germline, CDR1 LNHDA and CDR2 SQIVND (reference sequence). This CDR3 contains 14 residues.